The 10 T cell receptor beta chains listed next were all sequenced from one sample in a study of cytomegalovirus exposure and HLA in healthy donors. Vbeta (60) and Jbeta (13) primers were used in the PCR. Libraries were prepared by immunoSEQ multiplex PCR; TCRdb keeps only in-frame clonotypes and omits some of them. The sample includes under 130,000 clones, 65% to 75% seen only once; the top ten take 11%. The sample consisted of PBMCs. Receptors were obtained from a man aged 35 to 55 in good health and CMV-seropositive.

This clone has a handful of counts. This sequence joins TRBV30 and TRBJ2-6, with D possibly matching TRBD1 (6 bases). This CDR3 has 16 amino acids. Germline assignment: CDR1 GTSNPN and CDR2 SVGIG (reference sequence). The V end was cut by 3 bases, the J end by 0 bases, with 12 bases between. The CDR3 sequence: CAWSTGHTSGANVLTF. The CDR3 DNA follows: TGTGCCTGGAGCACGGGACACACCTCTGGGGCCAACGTCCTGACTTTC.

This clone was detected a few times. The CDR3 is CASRPQGDEQFF. As DNA, the CDR3 is TGTGCCAGCAGACCCCAGGGCGATGAGCAGTTCTTC. V usage is TRBV7-9 and J usage is TRBJ2-1; a possible D gene is TRBD1 (5 bases). The CDR3 sequence is 12 residues long. The germline V gene has CDR1 SEHNR and CDR2 FQNEAQ (reference sequence). Between the trimmed V and J ends, which lost 6 bases and 8 bases, there was a span of 11 bases.

The V and J genes are TRBV7-2 and TRBJ2-7; D not certain. V dropped 3 bases and J dropped 3 bases, with 9 bases sitting between them. This CDR3 has 13 residues. Germline-derived CDR1 and CDR2 are SGHTA and FQGNSA. CDR3 amino acids: CASSFTIGYEQYV. CDR3 nucleotide sequence: TGTGCCAGCAGCTTTACTATCGGCTACGAGCAGTACGTC.

The rearrangement links TRBV5-1 to TRBJ2-3; D is uncertain. The germline V gene encodes CDR1 SGHRS and CDR2 YFSETQ. The CDR3 sequence is 14 residues long. Between the trimmed V and J ends, which lost 3 bases and 0 bases, there was a span of 8 bases. The CDR3 sequence is CASSSEASTDTQYF. The CDR3 DNA follows: TGCGCCAGCAGCTCCGAGGCGAGCACAGATACGCAGTATTTT.

This chain joins TRBV21-1 and TRBJ1-1. TRBV21-1 is a documented pseudogene. This CDR3 has 15 amino acids. CDR3 residues: CASSTGGGLNTEAFF. For the CDR3, the DNA is TGTGCCAGCAGTACGGGGGGGGGCCTCAACACTGAAGCTTTCTTT.

The rearrangement links TRBV6-5 to TRBJ1-5; D may be TRBD1 (6 bases). The germline V gene encodes CDR1 MNHEY and CDR2 SVGAGI. V lost 5 bases to trimming and J lost 6 bases, with 17 bases between them. CDR3 length: 15 residues. The CDR3 nucleotides are TGTGCCAGCAGTCAACGGACAGCCCAGGGTCAGCCCCAGCATTTT. Its protein product is CASSQRTAQGQPQHF.

In its sample, this clone was seen once. The rearrangement joins TRBV9 to TRBJ2-1; 7 bases line up with TRBD1. The CDR3 consists of 16 residues. Trimming removed 3 bases from V and 5 bases from J; junction bases left unmatched: 11. Per germline, CDR1 SGDLS and CDR2 YYNGEE. Here the CDR3 reads CASSGGVRGHNNEQFF. The CDR3 DNA sequence: TGTGCCAGCAGCGGAGGGGTAAGGGGGCACAACAATGAGCAGTTCTTC.

The V and J genes are TRBV13 and TRBJ2-5; 8 bases are shared with TRBD1. Germline V gives CDR1 PRHDT, CDR2 FYEKMQ (reference sequence). There are 15 residues in the CDR3. V lost 5 bases and J lost 4; bases outside the gene matches: 9. The CDR3 bases are TGTGCCAGCAGCCACAGGGGGAGGATTAGAGAGACCCAGTACTTC. Translated: CASSHRGRIRETQYF.

The chain employs TRBV6-5 and TRBJ2-4, with D possibly TRBD1 on 5 matching bases. Per the germline V gene, CDR1 is MNHEY and CDR2 is SVGAGI. Trimming cost V 0 bases and J 8 bases, with 14 bases left between them. There are 15 residues in the CDR3. CDR3 protein: CASSYSNRGWDIQYF. The CDR3 nucleotides are TGTGCCAGCAGTTACTCGAATAGGGGATGGGACATTCAGTACTTC.

J is TRBJ2-7 and V is TRBV6-5, with D perhaps matching TRBD1 (5 bases). The V end was cut by 0 bases, the J end by 2 bases, with 11 bases between. The V gene's germline CDR1 is MNHEY and CDR2 SVGAGI. The CDR3 has 15 residues. The CDR3 spells CASSYSNRLAYEQYF. As DNA, the CDR3 is TGTGCCAGCAGTTACTCGAACAGGCTCGCCTACGAGCAGTACTTC.